Detailed here is one T cell receptor beta chain. Its antigen is as yet unknown. This specimen belongs to a study of monozygotic twins with inflammatory bowel disease. The unique tags termed UMIs, each holding a 6-nucleotide sample barcode, were added by means of template switching. PCR of TCRalpha and TCRbeta cDNA was nested, with two rounds of roughly 16 and 10 cycles. TCRdb reprocessed the 5' RACE reads and keeps a single row for each CDR3 protein, giving no DNA. The listing contains roughly 100,000 distinct CDR3 sequences. Study-wide points: The analysis failed to separate different T cell subtypes. Clonotype overlap with others was lower in IBD patients than in healthy twins, a difference that was greatest with disease activity.

The CDR3 has 14 residues. Sequencing was performed on blood. The rearrangement uses TRBV12-3 or TRBV12-4 and TRBJ2-3. This clonotype was obtained from a human donor with ulcerative colitis or Crohn's disease, or a healthy co-twin of an affected twin (not recorded which). The CDR3 loop is CASTTISSTDTQYF.